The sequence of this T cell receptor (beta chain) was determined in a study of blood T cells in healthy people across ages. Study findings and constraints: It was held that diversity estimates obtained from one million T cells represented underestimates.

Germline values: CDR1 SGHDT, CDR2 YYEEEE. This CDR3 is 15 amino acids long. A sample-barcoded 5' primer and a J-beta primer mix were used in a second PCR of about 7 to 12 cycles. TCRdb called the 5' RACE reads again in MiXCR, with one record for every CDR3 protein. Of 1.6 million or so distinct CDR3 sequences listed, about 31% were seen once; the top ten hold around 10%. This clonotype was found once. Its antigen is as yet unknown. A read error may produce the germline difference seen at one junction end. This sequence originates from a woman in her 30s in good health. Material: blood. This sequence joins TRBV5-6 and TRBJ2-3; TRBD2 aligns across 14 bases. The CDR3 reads CTSSWGTSGGDTQYF. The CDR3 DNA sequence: TGCACCAGCAGCTGGGGGACTAGCGGGGGAGATACGCAGTATTTT.